The present T cell receptor beta chain was sequenced within a study of blood T cell repertoires in COVID-19. As for the study in general: Samples taken during acute and convalescent COVID-19 were collected in the United States, Italy and Spain.

Trimming pared 4 bases from V and 1 base from J, leaving 8 bases between. CDR1 SGHRS and CDR2 YFSETQ come from the germline V gene. The CDR3 consists of 13 residues. Participants, 18 to 89 years old, spanned around 26 US areas. Study processing details: The authors estimated nucleated cell counts from reference gene primer amplification. Some clones are missing from TCRdb's copy, which holds only in-frame ones; the method was immunoSEQ multiplex PCR. Clone size and V and J calls were adopted from that table, with D and trimming inferred from the DNA. The sample contains about 300,000 clones, about nine tenths of which appear only once.

This TCR was sampled from a woman between 40 and 50 years old who had recovered from COVID-19. This chain uses TRBV5-1 with TRBJ1-1; D is perhaps TRBD1 (6 bases). The sample consisted of PBMCs or T cells enriched from blood (not recorded which). In nucleotides, the CDR3 is TGCGCCAGCAGCCGGGACACGAACACTGAAGCTTTCTTT. Translation gives CASSRDTNTEAFF.